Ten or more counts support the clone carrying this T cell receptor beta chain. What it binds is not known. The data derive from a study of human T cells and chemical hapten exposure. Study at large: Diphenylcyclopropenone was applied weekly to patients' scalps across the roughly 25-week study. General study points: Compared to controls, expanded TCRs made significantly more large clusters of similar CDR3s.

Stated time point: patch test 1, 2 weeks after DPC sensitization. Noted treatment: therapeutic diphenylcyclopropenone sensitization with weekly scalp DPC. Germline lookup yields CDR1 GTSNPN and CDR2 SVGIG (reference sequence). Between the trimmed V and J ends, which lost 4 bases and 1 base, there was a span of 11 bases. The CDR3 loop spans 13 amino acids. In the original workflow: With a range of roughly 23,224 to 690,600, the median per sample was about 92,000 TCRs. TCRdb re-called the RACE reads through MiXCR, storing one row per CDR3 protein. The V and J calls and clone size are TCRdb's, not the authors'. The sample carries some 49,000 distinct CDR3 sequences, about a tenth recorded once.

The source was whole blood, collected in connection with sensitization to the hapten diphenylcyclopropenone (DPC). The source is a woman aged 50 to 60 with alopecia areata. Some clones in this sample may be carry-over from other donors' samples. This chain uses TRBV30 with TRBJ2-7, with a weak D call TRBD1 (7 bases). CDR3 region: CAWTGGTSYEQYF. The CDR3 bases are TGTGCCTGGACAGGGGGGACTTCCTACGAGCAGTACTTC.